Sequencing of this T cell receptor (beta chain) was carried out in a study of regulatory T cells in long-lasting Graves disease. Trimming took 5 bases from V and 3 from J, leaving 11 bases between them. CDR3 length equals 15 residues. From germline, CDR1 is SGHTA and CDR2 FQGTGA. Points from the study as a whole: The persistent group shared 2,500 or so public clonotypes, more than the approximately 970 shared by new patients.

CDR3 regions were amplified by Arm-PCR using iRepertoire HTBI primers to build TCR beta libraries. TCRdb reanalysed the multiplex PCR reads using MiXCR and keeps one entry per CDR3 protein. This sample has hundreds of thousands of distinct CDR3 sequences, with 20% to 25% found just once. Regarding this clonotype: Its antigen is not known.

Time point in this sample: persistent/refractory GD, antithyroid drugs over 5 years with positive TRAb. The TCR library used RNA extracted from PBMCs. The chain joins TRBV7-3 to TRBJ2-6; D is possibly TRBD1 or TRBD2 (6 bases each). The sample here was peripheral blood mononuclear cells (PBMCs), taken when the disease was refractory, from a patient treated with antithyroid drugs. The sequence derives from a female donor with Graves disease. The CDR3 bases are TGTGCCAGCAGCCAACAGGGAGGTGGGGCCAACGTCCTGACTTTC. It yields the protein CASSQQGGGANVLTF.